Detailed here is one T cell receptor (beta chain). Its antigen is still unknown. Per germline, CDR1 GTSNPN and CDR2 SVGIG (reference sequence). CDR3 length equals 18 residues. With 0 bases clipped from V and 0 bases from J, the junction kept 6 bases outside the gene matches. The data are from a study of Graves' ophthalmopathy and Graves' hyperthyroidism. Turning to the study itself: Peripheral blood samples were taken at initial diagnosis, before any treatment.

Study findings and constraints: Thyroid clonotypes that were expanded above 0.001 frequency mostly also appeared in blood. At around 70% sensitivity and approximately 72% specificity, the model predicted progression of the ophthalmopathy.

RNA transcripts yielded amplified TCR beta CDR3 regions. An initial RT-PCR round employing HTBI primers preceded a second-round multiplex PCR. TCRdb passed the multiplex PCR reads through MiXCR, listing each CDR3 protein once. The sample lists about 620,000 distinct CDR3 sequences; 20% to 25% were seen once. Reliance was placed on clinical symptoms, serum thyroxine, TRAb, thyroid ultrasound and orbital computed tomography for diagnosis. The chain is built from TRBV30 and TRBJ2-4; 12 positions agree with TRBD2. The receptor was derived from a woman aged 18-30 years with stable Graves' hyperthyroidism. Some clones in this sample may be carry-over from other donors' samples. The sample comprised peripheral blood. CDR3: CAWSVRTSGELAKNIQYF. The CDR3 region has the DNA TGTGCCTGGAGTGTACGGACTAGCGGGGAACTAGCCAAAAACATTCAGTACTTC.